The entry below describes one T cell receptor (beta chain). The antigen is not known. This sequence may be a read error, since a much larger clone differs from it by one base. This record comes from a study of tumor-infiltrating lymphocytes in primary liver carcinoma. Study-level information: Stage T1-T3 N0M0 and a size of roughly 4.2 to 11 cm characterized the tumors. General observations from the study: Bulk unsorted samples prevented comparison of CD4+ and CD8+ repertoires. Tumor-blood pairs (like tumor-adjacent pairs) overlapped less than tumor region pairs did.

Germline DNA was also extracted, and blood RNA derived from unsorted whole blood. A constant-region primer primed TCR beta cDNA synthesis from about 530 ng of total RNA. Slightly modified ARM-PCR, run as three nested multiplex PCR rounds, produced the TCR beta libraries. TCRdb ran MiXCR on the multiplex PCR reads and lists one entry per CDR3 protein. Found here are 180,000 or so distinct CDR3 sequences, 60% of them singletons; the top ten hold approximately 68%. This TCR was sampled from a man aged 40-50 years with primary liver carcinoma and hepatitis B virus infection. Sequencing input: peripheral blood.

DNA for the CDR3: TGCAGCGGTCTTGGGCGAGCCTACAATGAGCAGTTCTTC. Its translation is CSGLGRAYNEQFF. The rearrangement joins TRBV29-1 to TRBJ2-1, with D unclear. The CDR3 is 13 amino acids. Trimming pared 7 bases from V and 2 bases from J, leaving 12 bases between. Germline V lookup: CDR1 SQVTM, CDR2 ANQGSEA.